Listed below are T cell receptor beta chains from one sample, sequenced in a study of cytomegalovirus exposure and HLA in healthy donors. The method was immunoSEQ multiplex PCR; TCRdb's version includes in-frame clones alone and lacks a portion of them. In total, the table holds about 140,000 clones. The sequencing sample was made of PBMCs. The source of these receptors is a woman aged 18-29 years in good health and CMV-seronegative. Both conserved end residues are part of each CDR3. The D gene is left open where the match is weak.

j_gene,v_gene,d_gene,CDR3nt,CDR3aa
TRBJ1-1,TRBV29-1,TRBD1,TGCAGCGCCTCCCGACAGGGGGAGAGGGCTGAAGCTTTCTTT,CSASRQGERAEAFF
TRBJ1-5,TRBV19,NA,TGTGCCAGTACCCGGGAGGGGTATAGCAATCAGCCCCAGCATTTT,CASTREGYSNQPQHF
TRBJ1-4,TRBV11-3,NA,TGTGCCAGCAGCTCGGGACTCGGGGGTGGCGAAAAACTGTTTTTT,CASSSGLGGGEKLFF
TRBJ2-3,TRBV7-3,NA,TGTGCCAGCAGCTTGTCCCGGGGGTCAACAGATACGCAGTATTTT,CASSLSRGSTDTQYF
TRBJ2-1,TRBV2,NA,TGTGCCAGCAGGCGGAGGGCGGGCGGTCCGGATGAGCAGTTCTTC,CASRRRAGGPDEQFF
TRBJ2-1,TRBV11-1,TRBD1,TGTGCCAGCAGCTTCCAACAGGGGTACTACAATGAGCAGTTCTTC,CASSFQQGYYNEQFF
TRBJ2-3,TRBV5-5,TRBD1,TGTGCCAGCAGCTTTCGAGGACAGGTGAAGACAGATACGCAGTATTTT,CASSFRGQVKTDTQYF
TRBJ2-3,TRBV11-3,TRBD2,TGTGCCAGCAGCTTAGATGAGGGCGGGAGAGCTGAGTATTTT,CASSLDEGGRAEYF
TRBJ2-3,TRBV28,TRBD2,TGTGCCAGCAGTTTCCCCTTTCGGGGACTAGCGGGAGGGAGCACAGATACGCAGTATTTT,CASSFPFRGLAGGSTDTQYF
TRBJ2-1,TRBV10-3,TRBD2,TGTGCCATCAGTGAGCCGAGACTAGCGGGAGGGGACGAGCAGTTCTTC,CAISEPRLAGGDEQFF
TRBJ2-1,TRBV21-1,NA,TGTGCCAGCAGCACCTGTAGACTAGCGGGAGGGCCCAATCGGATTACTGATGAGCAGTTCTTC,CASSTCRLAGGPNRITDEQFF